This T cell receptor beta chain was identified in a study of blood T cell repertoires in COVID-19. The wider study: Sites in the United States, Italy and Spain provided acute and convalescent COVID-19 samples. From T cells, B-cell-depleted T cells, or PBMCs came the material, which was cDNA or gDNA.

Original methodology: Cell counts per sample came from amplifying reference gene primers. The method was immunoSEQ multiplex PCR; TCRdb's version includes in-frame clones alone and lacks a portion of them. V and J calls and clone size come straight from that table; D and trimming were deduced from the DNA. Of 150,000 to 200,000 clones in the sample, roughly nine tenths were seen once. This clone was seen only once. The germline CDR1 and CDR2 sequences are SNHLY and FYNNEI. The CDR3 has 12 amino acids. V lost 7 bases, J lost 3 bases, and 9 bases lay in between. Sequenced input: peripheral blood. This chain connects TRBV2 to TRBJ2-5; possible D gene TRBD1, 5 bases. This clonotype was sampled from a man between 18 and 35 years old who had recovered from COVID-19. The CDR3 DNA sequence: TGTGCCAGCATTAGGGGCAAAGAGACCCAGTACTTC. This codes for CASIRGKETQYF.